The 10 T cell receptor beta chains below all came from one sample that was sequenced in a study of regulatory T cells in long-lasting Graves disease. The time point denotes: persistent/refractory GD, antithyroid drugs over 5 years with positive TRAb. The TCR library was prepared using RNA isolated from PBMCs. Building of the TCR beta libraries involved iRepertoire HTBI primers and Arm-PCR of CDR3 regions. TCRdb recomputed calls from the multiplex PCR reads with MiXCR, one row per CDR3 protein. Counted here are 450,000 or so distinct CDR3 sequences, less than 25% occurring once; the ten biggest clones make up 6.5% to 10%. Sequenced material: peripheral blood mononuclear cells (PBMCs), taken when the disease was refractory, from a patient treated with antithyroid drugs. Receptor source: a female donor with Graves disease.

This clonotype was seen a few times. In nucleotides, the CDR3 is TGTGCCAGCAGCGACATACAGGGGGCGAGCGAGACCCAGTACTTC. Translation gives CASSDIQGASETQYF. This chain joins TRBV6-1 and TRBJ2-5; 9 bases align to TRBD1. V lost 6 bases to trimming and J lost 5 bases; unmatched junction nucleotides: 10. The CDR3 contains 15 residues. From germline, CDR1 is MNHNS and CDR2 SASEGT.

For this clonotype: A much larger clonotype is one base distant, so this may be a read error. The CDR3 DNA reads TGTGCCAGCAGTTACTCCGCTGGAGCCAGTGCCTACGAGCAGTACTTC. This sequence encodes CASSYSAGASAYEQYF. J is TRBJ2-7 and V is TRBV6-5; D is uncertain. CDR3 length equals 16 residues. The V end was cut by 0 bases, the J end by 2 bases, with 14 bases between. CDR1 is MNHEY, CDR2 SVGAGI, per germline.

This sequence joins TRBV5-1 and TRBJ1-3; D unresolved. The CDR3 has 15 residues. Trimming took 1 base from V and 6 from J, leaving 14 bases between them. Germline V CDR1 and CDR2: SGHRS, YFSETQ. CDR3 sequence: CASSLKGPPLNTIYF. The CDR3 coding sequence is TGCGCCAGCAGCTTGAAAGGGCCCCCTTTAAACACCATATATTTT.

The CDR3 region is CASSSSGFSQETQYF. CDR3 nucleotide sequence: TGTGCCAGCAGCAGTTCAGGGTTTTCCCAAGAGACCCAGTACTTC. The chain uses TRBV9 and TRBJ2-5; tentative D call: TRBD1 (5 bases). Germline V gene data show CDR1 as SGDLS and CDR2 as YYNGEE. Between the trimmed V and J ends, which lost 4 bases and 1 base, there was a span of 14 bases. This CDR3 has 15 residues.

CDR3: CAWTGMNEQYF. The CDR3 DNA is TGTGCCTGGACAGGGATGAACGAGCAGTACTTC. The rearrangement joins TRBV30 to TRBJ2-7; D perhaps matches TRBD1 (5 bases). Germline CDR1 GTSNPN, CDR2 SVGIG (reference sequence). The CDR3 totals 11 residues. V lost 4 bases, J lost 5 bases, and 9 bases lay in between.

This clonotype was recorded a few times. The gene calls are TRBV20-1 and TRBJ1-1; the D gene is possibly TRBD1 (5 bases). CDR1 is DFQATT and CDR2 is SNEGSKA in the germline V gene (reference sequence). The CDR3 is 14 amino acids. V was pared by 6 bases and J by 0 bases, with 14 bases between. The CDR3 coding sequence is TGCAGTGCACCGCCGGGGACGGTGAACACTGAAGCTTTCTTT. Protein: CSAPPGTVNTEAFF.

With respect to this clonotype: This may come from a read error, since a much larger clone is one base off. The chain uses TRBV7-8 and TRBJ2-6, with D tentatively TRBD2 (6 bases). The CDR3 covers 16 residues. Germline values: CDR1 SGHVS, CDR2 FQNEAQ. The CDR3 DNA follows: TGTGCCAGCAGCTTTGAGGGGCTCGGAGGGGCCAACGGCCTGACTTTC. This codes for CASSFEGLGGANGLTF.

This clonotype was observed many times. V is TRBV27 and J is TRBJ1-2, with a tentative D call TRBD1 (5 bases). The CDR3 runs to 12 residues. Germline-derived CDR1 and CDR2 are MNHEY and SMNVEV (reference sequence). V gave up 0 bases and J gave up 8 bases, with 7 bases separating them. The CDR3, as DNA: TGTGCCAGCAGTTTATCGGGGCTCGGCTACACCTTC. It translates to CASSLSGLGYTF.

This clonotype has a handful of counts. The chain employs TRBV20-1 and TRBJ1-1; 7 bases map to TRBD1. The germline V gene has CDR1 DFQATT and CDR2 SNEGSKA (reference sequence). The CDR3 consists of 13 residues. The J segment lost 5 bases and the V segment lost 3 bases, leaving 6 bases of the junction unmatched. CDR3: CSASRGRGTEAFF. Here the CDR3 DNA reads TGCAGTGCTAGTAGGGGGCGAGGGACTGAAGCTTTCTTT.

The chain joins TRBV27 to TRBJ1-4, with TRBD1 as a possible D gene (5 bases). This CDR3 comprises 14 residues. V was trimmed by 6 bases and J by 8 bases, leaving 16 bases between them. Looked up from germline, CDR1 is MNHEY and CDR2 is SMNVEV (reference sequence). DNA of the CDR3: TGTGCCAGCAGCAAGAGAGGTTCAGGGGAAAAACTGTTTTTT. Protein: CASSKRGSGEKLFF.